This T cell receptor (beta chain) emerged from a study of blood T cell repertoires in COVID-19. This CDR3 is 15 amino acids long. Trimming removed 5 bases from V and 0 bases from J, with 13 bases in between. The germline gives CDR1 SGHAT, CDR2 FQNNGV. Study processing details: Amplification of reference gene primers was used by the study to estimate nucleated cell counts. Some clones are missing from TCRdb's copy, which holds only in-frame ones; the method was immunoSEQ multiplex PCR. V, J and clone size derive from that table, while D and trimming were established from the DNA sequence. The top ten clones hold around a sixth of a sample with approximately 210,000 clones, roughly 77% of them seen once.

J is TRBJ1-1 and V is TRBV11-2; D is ambiguous. Sequencing was done on a sample of PBMCs or T cells enriched from blood (not recorded which). The origin of this receptor is a woman between 45 and 65 years old with acute COVID-19. The DNA for the CDR3 is TGTGCCAGCAGCGGTCAGGCTTCCTTGAACACTGAAGCTTTCTTT. It encodes CASSGQASLNTEAFF.